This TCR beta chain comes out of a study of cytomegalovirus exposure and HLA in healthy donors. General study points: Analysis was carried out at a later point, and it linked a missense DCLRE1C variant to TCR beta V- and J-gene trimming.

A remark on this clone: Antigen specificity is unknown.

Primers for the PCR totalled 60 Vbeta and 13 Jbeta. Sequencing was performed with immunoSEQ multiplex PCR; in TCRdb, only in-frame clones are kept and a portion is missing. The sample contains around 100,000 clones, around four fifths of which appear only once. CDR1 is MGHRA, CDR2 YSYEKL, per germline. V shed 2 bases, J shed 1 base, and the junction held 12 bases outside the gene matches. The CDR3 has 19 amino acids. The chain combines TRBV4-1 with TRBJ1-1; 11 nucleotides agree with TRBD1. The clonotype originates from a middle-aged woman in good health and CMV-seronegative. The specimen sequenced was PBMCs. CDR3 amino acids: CASSQPPGQGVRRNTEAFF. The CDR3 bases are TGCGCCAGCAGCCAACCACCGGGACAGGGGGTTCGGAGGAACACTGAAGCTTTCTTT.